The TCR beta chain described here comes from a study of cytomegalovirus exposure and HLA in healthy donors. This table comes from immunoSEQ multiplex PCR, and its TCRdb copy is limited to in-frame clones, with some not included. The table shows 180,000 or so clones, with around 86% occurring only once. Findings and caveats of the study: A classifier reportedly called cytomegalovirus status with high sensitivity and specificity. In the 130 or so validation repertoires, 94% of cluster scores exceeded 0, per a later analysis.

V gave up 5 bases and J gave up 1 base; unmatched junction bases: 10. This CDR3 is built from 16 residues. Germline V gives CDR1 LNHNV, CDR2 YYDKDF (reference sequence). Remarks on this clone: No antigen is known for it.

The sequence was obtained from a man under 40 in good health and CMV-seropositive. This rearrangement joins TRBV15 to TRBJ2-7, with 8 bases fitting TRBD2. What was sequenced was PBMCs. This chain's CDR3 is CATSASTSVSSYEQYF. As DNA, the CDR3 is TGTGCCACCAGCGCTTCGACTAGCGTAAGTTCCTACGAGCAGTACTTC.